A selection of T cell receptor beta chains follows, all from one sample in a study of T-cell memory formation after mild COVID-19. MiXCR was run by TCRdb on the 5' RACE reads, yielding one entry per CDR3 protein. The sample shows about 350,000 distinct CDR3 sequences, approximately 14% of them seen only once. The sequenced sample was PBMCs or a T cell subset sorted from them (not recorded which). The receptors were sampled from a man aged 18-30 years who had mild COVID-19 (a few samples of this study predate the infection). Cell type and time point are not known. Both conserved end residues are part of each CDR3. The D gene is left open where the match is weak. A row's size may be missing; if present it is once, few, many or a size class.

TRBV20-1,NA,many,TRBJ1-1,CSASRPDQTSAFF,TGCAGTGCTAGTCGTCCAGACCAGACGTCGGCTTTCTTT
TRBV24-1,TRBD1,few,TRBJ1-2,CATSDWDRSNGYTF,TGTGCCACCAGTGATTGGGACAGGTCTAATGGCTACACCTTC
TRBV6-6,TRBD1,NA,TRBJ1-6,CASADRGGSPLHF,TGTGCCAGCGCTGACAGGGGAGGTTCACCCCTCCACTTT
TRBV6-5,NA,NA,TRBJ2-2,CASSFSWALDGGELFF,TGTGCCAGCAGTTTCTCCTGGGCCCTCGACGGAGGGGAGCTGTTTTTT
TRBV3-1,NA,NA,TRBJ2-3,CASSHSRTTDTQYF,TGTGCCAGCAGCCATTCTCGGACCACAGATACGCAGTATTTT
TRBV7-3,TRBD2,NA,TRBJ2-3,CASSLLGGPGLGADTQYF,TGTGCCAGCAGCTTATTGGGGGGTCCGGGACTAGGGGCAGATACGCAGTATTTT
TRBV12-3/TRBV12-4,NA,few,TRBJ2-5,CASSPEKGQETQYF,TGTGCCAGCAGCCCGGAAAAAGGTCAAGAGACCCAGTACTTC
TRBV12-3/TRBV12-4,NA,NA,TRBJ1-4,CASSLPGREKLFF,TGTGCCAGCAGTTTACCAGGGAGAGAAAAACTGTTTTTT
TRBV20-1,NA,NA,TRBJ2-3,CSATSLTGRGDTQYF,TGCAGTGCTACAAGTTTGACGGGGCGGGGAGATACGCAGTATTTT
TRBV20-1,NA,many,TRBJ1-5,CSARDWAAQTGQPQHF,TGCAGTGCTAGAGATTGGGCCGCCCAAACGGGACAGCCCCAGCATTTT
TRBV7-6,NA,NA,TRBJ2-3,CASSLSAPPTDTQYF,TGTGCCAGCAGCTTATCCGCCCCCCCAACAGATACGCAGTATTTT
TRBV4-1,NA,NA,TRBJ1-2,CASSQEVGYGYTF,TGCGCCAGCAGCCAAGAGGTGGGCTATGGCTACACCTTC
TRBV7-8,NA,few,TRBJ2-5,CASSTYSPGETQYF,TGTGCCAGCAGCACCTATAGTCCTGGGGAGACCCAGTACTTC
TRBV9,NA,few,TRBJ2-3,CASSVVPGGDTQYF,TGTGCCAGCAGCGTTGTCCCGGGCGGGGATACGCAGTATTTT
TRBV10-3,TRBD1,many,TRBJ2-7,CAISDTAGTGSYEQYF,TGTGCCATCAGCGACACGGCCGGGACAGGTTCCTACGAGCAGTACTTC
TRBV19,TRBD1,NA,TRBJ1-1,CASSRQGLLTEAFF,TGTGCCAGTAGTCGACAGGGGTTGCTTACTGAAGCTTTCTTT
TRBV29-1,NA,NA,TRBJ1-2,CSVDGATPVSGYTF,TGCAGCGTAGACGGGGCAACGCCTGTGTCTGGCTACACCTTC
TRBV7-3,TRBD1,NA,TRBJ2-5,CASSSGTGKEGTQYF,TGTGCCAGCAGCTCAGGGACAGGGAAAGAAGGGACCCAGTACTTC
TRBV11-2,NA,NA,TRBJ2-7,CASSLGTALSYEQYF,TGTGCCAGCAGCTTAGGGACAGCACTCTCCTACGAGCAGTACTTC
TRBV7-9,NA,NA,TRBJ2-3,CASSLMAGSTDTQYF,TGTGCCAGCAGCTTGATGGCGGGGAGCACAGATACGCAGTATTTT
TRBV6-6,TRBD1,NA,TRBJ1-6,CASRRDSLKVGSPLHF,TGTGCCAGCAGGAGGGACAGCCTAAAAGTGGGTTCACCCCTCCACTTT
TRBV27,TRBD2,NA,TRBJ2-2,CASSPYPSGGINTGELFF,TGTGCCAGCAGTCCCTACCCTAGCGGGGGGATTAACACCGGGGAGCTGTTTTTT
TRBV7-9,NA,few,TRBJ1-1,CASSLLGARNTEAFF,TGTGCCAGCAGCCTCCTGGGGGCGAGGAACACTGAAGCTTTCTTT
TRBV4-3,TRBD1,NA,TRBJ2-5,CASSQDGQGKETQYF,TGCGCCAGCAGCCAAGATGGACAGGGAAAAGAGACCCAGTACTTC
TRBV5-1,TRBD1,once,TRBJ2-4,CASREDRGRNIQYF,TGCGCCAGCAGAGAGGACAGGGGGCGAAACATTCAGTACTTC
TRBV7-2,TRBD1,few,TRBJ1-1,CASSPTGGEYTEAFF,TGTGCCAGCAGCCCGACAGGGGGCGAGTACACTGAAGCTTTCTTT
TRBV7-3,TRBD1,many,TRBJ2-2,CASTIQGAIGELFF,TGTGCCAGCACCATACAGGGGGCCATCGGGGAGCTGTTTTTT
TRBV29-1,NA,NA,TRBJ1-1,CSVEGRHNTEAFF,TGCAGCGTTGAAGGAAGGCATAACACTGAAGCTTTCTTT
TRBV4-3,NA,many,TRBJ2-2,CASGTPVGGGELFF,TGCGCCAGCGGAACCCCAGTCGGGGGCGGGGAGCTGTTTTTT
TRBV4-1,TRBD1,few,TRBJ2-3,CASSPMIPGGYSTDTQYF,TGCGCCAGCAGCCCCATGATACCAGGGGGATATAGCACAGATACGCAGTATTTT
TRBV13,TRBD1,few,TRBJ2-5,CASSKTGERTQYF,TGTGCCAGCAGCAAGACAGGGGAGCGGACCCAGTACTTC